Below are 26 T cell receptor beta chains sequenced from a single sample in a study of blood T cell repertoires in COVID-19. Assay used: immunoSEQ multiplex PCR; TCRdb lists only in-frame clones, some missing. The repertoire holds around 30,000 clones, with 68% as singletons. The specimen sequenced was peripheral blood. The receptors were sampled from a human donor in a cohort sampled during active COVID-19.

CDR3 region: CASSKAYQGNTGELFF. In DNA form, the CDR3 reads TGTGCCAGCAGCAAAGCTTATCAGGGAAACACCGGGGAGCTGTTTTTT. This chain links TRBV21-1 with TRBJ2-2; TRBD1 is the table's D call and was not checked against the DNA. TRBV21-1 is marked as a pseudogene. The length of the CDR3 is 16 residues.

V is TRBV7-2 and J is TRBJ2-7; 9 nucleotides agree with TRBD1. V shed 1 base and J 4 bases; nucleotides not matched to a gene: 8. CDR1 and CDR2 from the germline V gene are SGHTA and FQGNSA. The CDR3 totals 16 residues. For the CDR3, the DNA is TGTGCCAGCAGCTTAGGGACCGGGACAGGGACTTACGAGCAGTACTTC. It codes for CASSLGTGTGTYEQYF.

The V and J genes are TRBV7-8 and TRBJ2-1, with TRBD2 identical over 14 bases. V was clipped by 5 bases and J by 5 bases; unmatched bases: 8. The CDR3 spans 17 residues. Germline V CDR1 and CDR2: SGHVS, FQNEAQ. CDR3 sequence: CASSPTSGRAGNNEQFF. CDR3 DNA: TGTGCCAGCAGCCCGACTAGCGGGAGGGCCGGGAACAATGAGCAGTTCTTC.

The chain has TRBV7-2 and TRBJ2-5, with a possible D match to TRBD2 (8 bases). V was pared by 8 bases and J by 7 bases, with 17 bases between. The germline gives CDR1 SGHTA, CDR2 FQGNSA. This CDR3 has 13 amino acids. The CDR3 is CASQLAEGATQYF. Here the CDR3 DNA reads TGTGCCAGCCAACTAGCGGAGGGGGCGACCCAGTACTTC.

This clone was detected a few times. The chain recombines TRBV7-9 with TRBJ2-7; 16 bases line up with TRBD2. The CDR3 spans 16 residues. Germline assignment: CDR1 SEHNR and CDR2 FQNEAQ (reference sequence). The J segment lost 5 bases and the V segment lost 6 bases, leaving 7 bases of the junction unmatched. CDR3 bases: TGTGCCAGCAGTTTTGGGACTAGCGGGAGGGCTGACGAGCAGTACTTC. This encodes CASSFGTSGRADEQYF.

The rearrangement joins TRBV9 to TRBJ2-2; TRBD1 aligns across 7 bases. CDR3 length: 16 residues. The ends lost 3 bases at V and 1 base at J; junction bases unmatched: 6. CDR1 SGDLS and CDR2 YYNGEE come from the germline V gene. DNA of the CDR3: TGTGCCAGCAGCGCCCAGGGGACAGTGAACACCGGGGAGCTGTTTTTT. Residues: CASSAQGTVNTGELFF.

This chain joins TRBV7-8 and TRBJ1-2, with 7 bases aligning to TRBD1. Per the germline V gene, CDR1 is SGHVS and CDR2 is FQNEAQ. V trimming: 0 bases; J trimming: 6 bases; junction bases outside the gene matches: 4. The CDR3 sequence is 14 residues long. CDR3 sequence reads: CASSLAGTVDGYTF. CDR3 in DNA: TGTGCCAGCAGCTTAGCCGGGACAGTTGATGGCTACACCTTC.

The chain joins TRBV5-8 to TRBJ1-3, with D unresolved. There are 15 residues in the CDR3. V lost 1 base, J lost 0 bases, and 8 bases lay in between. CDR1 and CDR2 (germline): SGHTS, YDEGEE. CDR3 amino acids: CASSLNPSSGNTIYF. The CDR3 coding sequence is TGTGCCAGCAGCTTGAATCCTAGCTCTGGAAACACCATATATTTT.

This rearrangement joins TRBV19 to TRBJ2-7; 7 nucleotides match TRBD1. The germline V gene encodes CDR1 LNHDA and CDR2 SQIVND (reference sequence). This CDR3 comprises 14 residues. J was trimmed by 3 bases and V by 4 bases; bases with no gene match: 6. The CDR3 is CASSTYRGSYEQYF. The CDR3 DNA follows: TGTGCCAGTAGTACCTACAGGGGTAGCTACGAGCAGTACTTC.

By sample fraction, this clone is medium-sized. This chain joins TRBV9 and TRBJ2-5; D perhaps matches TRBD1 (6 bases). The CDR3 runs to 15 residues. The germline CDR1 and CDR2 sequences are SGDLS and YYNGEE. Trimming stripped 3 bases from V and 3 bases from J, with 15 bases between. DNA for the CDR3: TGTGCCAGCAGCGCCCAGGGGAATAGTAAAGAGACCCAGTACTTC. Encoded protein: CASSAQGNSKETQYF.

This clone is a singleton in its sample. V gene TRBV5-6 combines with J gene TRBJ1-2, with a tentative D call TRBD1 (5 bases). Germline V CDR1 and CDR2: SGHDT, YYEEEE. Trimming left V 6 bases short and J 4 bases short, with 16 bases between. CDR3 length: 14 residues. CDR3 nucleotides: TGTGCCAGCAACGACAGAGGCGCTTCCTATGGCTACACCTTC. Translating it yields CASNDRGASYGYTF.

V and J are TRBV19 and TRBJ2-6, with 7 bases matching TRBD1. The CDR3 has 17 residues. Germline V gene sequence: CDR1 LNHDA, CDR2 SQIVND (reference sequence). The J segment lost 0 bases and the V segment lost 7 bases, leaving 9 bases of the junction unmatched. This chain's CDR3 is CASKWDRLASGANVLTF. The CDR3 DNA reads TGTGCCAGTAAATGGGACAGATTAGCCTCTGGGGCCAACGTCCTGACTTTC.

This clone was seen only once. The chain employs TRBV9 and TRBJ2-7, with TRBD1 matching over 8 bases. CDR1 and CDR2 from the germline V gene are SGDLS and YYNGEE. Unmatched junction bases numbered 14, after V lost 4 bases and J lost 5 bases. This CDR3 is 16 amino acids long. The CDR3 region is CASSRGGDRIGHEQYF. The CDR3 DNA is TGTGCCAGCAGCAGAGGCGGGGACAGGATAGGCCACGAGCAGTACTTC. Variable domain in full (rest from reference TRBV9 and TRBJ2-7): DSGVTQTPKHLITATGQRVTLRCSPRSGDLSVYWYQQSLDQGLQFLIQYYNGEERAKGNILERFSAQQFPDLHSELNLSSLELGDSALYFCASSRGGDRIGHEQYFGPGTRLTVT.

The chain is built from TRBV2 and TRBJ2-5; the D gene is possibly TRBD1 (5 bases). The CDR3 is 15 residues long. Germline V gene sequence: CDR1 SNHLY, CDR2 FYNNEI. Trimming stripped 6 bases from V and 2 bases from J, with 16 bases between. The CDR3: CASRNSPRVQETQYF. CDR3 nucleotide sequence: TGTGCCAGCAGAAACAGCCCCAGGGTACAAGAGACCCAGTACTTC.

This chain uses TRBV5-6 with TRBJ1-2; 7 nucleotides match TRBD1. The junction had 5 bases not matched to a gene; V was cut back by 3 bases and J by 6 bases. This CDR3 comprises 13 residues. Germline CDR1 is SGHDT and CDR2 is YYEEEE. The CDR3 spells CASSYRTGDGYTF. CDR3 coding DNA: TGTGCCAGCAGCTACCGGACAGGCGATGGCTACACCTTC.

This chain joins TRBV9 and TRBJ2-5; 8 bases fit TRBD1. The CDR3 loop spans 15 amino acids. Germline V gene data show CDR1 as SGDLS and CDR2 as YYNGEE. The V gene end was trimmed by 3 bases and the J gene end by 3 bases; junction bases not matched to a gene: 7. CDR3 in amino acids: CASSARQGFEETQYF. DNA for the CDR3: TGTGCCAGCAGCGCGAGACAGGGGTTTGAAGAGACCCAGTACTTC.

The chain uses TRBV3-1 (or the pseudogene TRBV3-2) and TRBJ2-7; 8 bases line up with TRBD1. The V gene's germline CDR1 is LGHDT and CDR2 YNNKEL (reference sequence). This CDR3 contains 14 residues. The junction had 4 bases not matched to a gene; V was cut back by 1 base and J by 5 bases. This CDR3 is CASSQVRGRNEQYF. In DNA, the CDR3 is TGTGCCAGCAGCCAAGTCAGGGGGCGTAACGAGCAGTACTTC.

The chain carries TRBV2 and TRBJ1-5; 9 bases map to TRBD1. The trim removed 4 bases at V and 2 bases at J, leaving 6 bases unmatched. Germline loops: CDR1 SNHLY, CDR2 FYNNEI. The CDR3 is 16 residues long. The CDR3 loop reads CASSGGGQGGNQPQHF. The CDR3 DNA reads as TGTGCCAGCAGTGGAGGGGGACAGGGCGGCAATCAGCCCCAGCATTTT.

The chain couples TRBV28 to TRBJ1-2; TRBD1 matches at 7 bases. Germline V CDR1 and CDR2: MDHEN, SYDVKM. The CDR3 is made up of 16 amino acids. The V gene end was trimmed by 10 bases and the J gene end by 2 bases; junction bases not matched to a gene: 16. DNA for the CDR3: TGTGCCACCGGCCCGGGACAGTACAAAAGAAACTATGGCTACACCTTC. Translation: CATGPGQYKRNYGYTF.

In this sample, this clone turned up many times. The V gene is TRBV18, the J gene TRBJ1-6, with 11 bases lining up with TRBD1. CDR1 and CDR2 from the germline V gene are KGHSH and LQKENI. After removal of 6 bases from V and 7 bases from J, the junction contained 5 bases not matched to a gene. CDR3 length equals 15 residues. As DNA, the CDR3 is TGTGCCAGCTCGACGGGGGACAGGGGGAATTCACCCCTCCACTTT. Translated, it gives CASSTGDRGNSPLHF.

CDR3 DNA sequence: TGTGCCAGCAGCAATGGGACAGCATCCTATGGCTACACCTTC. Its protein is CASSNGTASYGYTF. The chain links TRBV11-3 to TRBJ1-2; TRBD1 agrees at 7 bases. Germline CDR1 SGHNT, CDR2 YENEEA. The CDR3 is 14 residues long. Trimming took 5 bases from V and 4 from J; bases not matched to a gene: 7.

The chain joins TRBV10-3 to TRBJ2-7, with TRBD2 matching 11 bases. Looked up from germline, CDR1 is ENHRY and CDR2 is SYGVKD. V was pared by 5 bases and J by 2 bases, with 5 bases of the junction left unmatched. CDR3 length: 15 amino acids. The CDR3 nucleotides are TGTGCCATCAGTAAAGGGACTAGCGGTACCTACGAGCAGTACTTC. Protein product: CAISKGTSGTYEQYF.

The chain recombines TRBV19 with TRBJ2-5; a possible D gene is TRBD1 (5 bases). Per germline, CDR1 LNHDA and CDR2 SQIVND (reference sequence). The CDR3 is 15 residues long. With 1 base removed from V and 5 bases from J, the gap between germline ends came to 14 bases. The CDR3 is CASSIGGSVHETQYF. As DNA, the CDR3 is TGTGCCAGTAGTATAGGGGGCTCGGTTCACGAGACCCAGTACTTC.

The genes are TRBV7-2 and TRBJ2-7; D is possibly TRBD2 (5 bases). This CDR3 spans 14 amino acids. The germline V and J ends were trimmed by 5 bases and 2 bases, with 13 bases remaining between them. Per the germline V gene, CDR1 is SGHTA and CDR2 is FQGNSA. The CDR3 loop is CASSPNRGPYEQYF. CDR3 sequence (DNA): TGTGCCAGCAGCCCCAATCGAGGGCCCTACGAGCAGTACTTC.

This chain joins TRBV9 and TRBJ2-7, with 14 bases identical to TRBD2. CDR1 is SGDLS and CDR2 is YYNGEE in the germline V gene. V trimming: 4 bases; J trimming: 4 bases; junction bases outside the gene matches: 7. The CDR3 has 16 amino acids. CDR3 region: CASSTGTSGRKYEQYF. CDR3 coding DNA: TGTGCCAGCAGCACCGGGACTAGCGGGAGAAAATACGAGCAGTACTTC.

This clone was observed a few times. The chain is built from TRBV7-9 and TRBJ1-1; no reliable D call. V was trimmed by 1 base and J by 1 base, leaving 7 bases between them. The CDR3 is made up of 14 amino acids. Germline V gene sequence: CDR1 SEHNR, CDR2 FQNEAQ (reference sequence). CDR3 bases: TGTGCCAGCAGCTTAGACATAAAGAACACTGAAGCTTTCTTT. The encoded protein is CASSLDIKNTEAFF.